This T cell receptor (beta chain) was retrieved from a study of shared clonotypes between healthy human individuals. After removal of 3 bases from V and 4 bases from J, the junction contained 8 bases not matched to a gene. Germline V gives CDR1 GTSNPN, CDR2 SVGIG (reference sequence). The CDR3 sequence is 14 residues long. Within Nashville, Tennessee resided all donors, each a Caucasian adult. The assay was immunoSEQ multiplex PCR, and TCRdb's table has in-frame clones only and misses some. This sample yields 2 million or so clones, of which approximately 95% are seen a single time; 0.13% belongs to the top ten.

This receptor was identified in a man younger than 35 in good health. The chain couples TRBV30 to TRBJ2-7; TRBD2 matches at 8 bases. The sequencing input was naive CD4+ T cells sorted from blood. Stated subset: CD45RA+ positively selected. In DNA form, the CDR3 reads TGTGCCTGGAGATTAGCGGGACTCACATACGAGCAGTACTTC. Protein product: CAWRLAGLTYEQYF. Drawing the rest from reference TRBV30 and TRBJ2-7, the complete variable domain is SQTIHQWPATLVQPVGSPLSLECTVEGTSNPNLYWYRQAAGRGLQLLFYSVGIGQISSEVPQNLSASRPQDRQFILSSKKLLLSDSGFYLCAWRLAGLTYEQYFGPGTRLTVT.